A selection of T cell receptor beta chains follows, all from one sample in a study of OX40 agonist ivuxolimab in advanced cancers. Sequenced by immunoSEQ multiplex PCR; TCRdb stores in-frame clones only, minus some. The data contain approximately 81,000 clones, 70% to 90% of them singletons. The sequences come from CD4+ or CD8+ T cells sorted from blood, collected in a trial of the OX40 agonist ivuxolimab. The origin of the receptors is an adult with an advanced solid tumor such as melanoma, head and neck, liver or kidney cancer. CDR3s include the opening cysteine and the closing phenylalanine or tryptophan. Each record gives: clone size, D gene, V gene, J gene, CDR3 protein, CDR3 DNA. A D gene is named only where the DNA matches it firmly. Expanded clones get a size class; other rows say once, few or many, or leave the size out.

abundance: -
d_gene: -
v_gene: TRBV7-2
j_gene: TRBJ1-2
CDR3aa: CASSSNQGTNYGYTF
CDR3nt: TGTGCCAGCAGCTCGAACCAGGGAACGAACTATGGCTACACCTTC

abundance: once
d_gene: -
v_gene: TRBV5-1
j_gene: TRBJ2-1
CDR3aa: CASSLGHNEQFF
CDR3nt: TGCGCCAGCAGCTTGGGACACAATGAGCAGTTCTTC

abundance: -
d_gene: TRBD1
v_gene: TRBV19
j_gene: TRBJ1-4
CDR3aa: CARILRDRGNNEKLFF
CDR3nt: TGTGCCAGAATCCTGAGGGACAGGGGGAATAATGAAAAACTGTTTTTT

abundance: -
d_gene: -
v_gene: TRBV18
j_gene: TRBJ2-6
CDR3aa: CASSPQGGGANVLTF
CDR3nt: TGTGCCAGCTCACCACAGGGAGGAGGGGCCAACGTCCTGACTTTC

abundance: once
d_gene: -
v_gene: TRBV7-7
j_gene: TRBJ2-7
CDR3aa: CASSPTGFSYEQYF
CDR3nt: TGTGCCAGCAGCCCGACAGGTTTCTCCTACGAGCAGTACTTC

abundance: -
d_gene: TRBD2
v_gene: TRBV5-6
j_gene: TRBJ2-3
CDR3aa: CASSYTSGGAGSTDTQYF
CDR3nt: TGTGCCAGCAGCTATACTAGCGGGGGGGCGGGAAGCACAGATACGCAGTATTTT

abundance: -
d_gene: -
v_gene: TRBV20-1
j_gene: TRBJ2-7
CDR3aa: CSVPLWYEQYF
CDR3nt: TGCAGTGTTCCTTTATGGTACGAGCAGTACTTC

abundance: -
d_gene: -
v_gene: TRBV25-1
j_gene: TRBJ2-7
CDR3aa: CASSGQIEQYF
CDR3nt: TGTGCCAGCAGTGGACAGATCGAGCAGTACTTC

abundance: -
d_gene: -
v_gene: TRBV7-9
j_gene: TRBJ2-1
CDR3aa: CASSLTNGVGVEQFF
CDR3nt: TGTGCCAGCAGCTTAACGAATGGGGTGGGGGTTGAGCAGTTCTTC

abundance: few
d_gene: -
v_gene: TRBV5-4
j_gene: TRBJ1-2
CDR3aa: CASSLAAIPNYGYTF
CDR3nt: TGTGCCAGCAGCTTGGCCGCTATCCCCAACTATGGCTACACCTTC

abundance: -
d_gene: -
v_gene: TRBV7-3
j_gene: TRBJ2-5
CDR3aa: CASSPFSGAAQETQYF
CDR3nt: TGTGCCAGCAGCCCCTTCTCAGGGGCGGCCCAAGAGACCCAGTACTTC

abundance: -
d_gene: -
v_gene: TRBV2
j_gene: TRBJ2-3
CDR3aa: CASSVGDTQYF
CDR3nt: TGTGCCAGCAGTGTGGGGGATACGCAGTATTTT

abundance: -
d_gene: -
v_gene: TRBV10-3
j_gene: TRBJ2-1
CDR3aa: CAISNNREDEQFF
CDR3nt: TGTGCCATCAGTAACAACAGGGAGGATGAGCAGTTCTTC

abundance: -
d_gene: -
v_gene: TRBV9
j_gene: TRBJ1-1
CDR3aa: CASSRGRDTEAFF
CDR3nt: TGTGCCAGCAGCCGGGGGCGGGACACTGAAGCTTTCTTT

abundance: -
d_gene: TRBD1
v_gene: TRBV11-2
j_gene: TRBJ1-4
CDR3aa: CASSLVFRDRDGDEKLFF
CDR3nt: TGTGCCAGCAGCTTAGTTTTTCGAGACAGGGACGGGGATGAAAAACTGTTTTTT

abundance: -
d_gene: TRBD2
v_gene: TRBV19
j_gene: TRBJ2-1
CDR3aa: CASSSGLAATNEQFF
CDR3nt: TGTGCCAGTAGTTCGGGACTAGCGGCAACCAATGAGCAGTTCTTC

abundance: few
d_gene: -
v_gene: TRBV27
j_gene: TRBJ2-1
CDR3aa: CASSSPPSGSSYNEQFF
CDR3nt: TGTGCCAGCTCCTCGCCCCCCTCAGGGAGCTCCTACAATGAGCAGTTCTTC

abundance: -
d_gene: TRBD1
v_gene: TRBV10-3
j_gene: TRBJ1-3
CDR3aa: CAISEDRASGNTIYF
CDR3nt: TGTGCCATCAGTGAGGACAGGGCCTCTGGAAACACCATATATTTT

abundance: once
d_gene: TRBD1
v_gene: TRBV10-3
j_gene: TRBJ2-5
CDR3aa: CAISTGQQETQYF
CDR3nt: TGTGCCATCAGTACGGGACAGCAAGAGACCCAGTACTTC

abundance: many
d_gene: -
v_gene: TRBV18
j_gene: TRBJ1-4
CDR3aa: CASSPRIREEKLFF
CDR3nt: TGTGCCAGCTCACCAAGGATCAGAGAGGAAAAACTGTTTTTT

abundance: once
d_gene: -
v_gene: TRBV4-1
j_gene: TRBJ1-2
CDR3aa: CASSLGYGSNYGYTF
CDR3nt: TGCGCCAGCAGCTTGGGTTATGGGAGTAACTATGGCTACACCTTC

abundance: -
d_gene: -
v_gene: TRBV16
j_gene: TRBJ1-2
CDR3aa: CASSPNSGQTVGYGYTF
CDR3nt: TGTGCCAGCAGCCCCAACTCCGGGCAGACGGTGGGCTATGGCTACACCTTC

abundance: -
d_gene: -
v_gene: TRBV6-5
j_gene: TRBJ1-3
CDR3aa: CASSYSQGWSGNTIYF
CDR3nt: TGTGCCAGCAGTTACTCGCAGGGGTGGTCCGGAAACACCATATATTTT

abundance: -
d_gene: TRBD1
v_gene: TRBV5-4
j_gene: TRBJ1-2
CDR3aa: CASSLFSGGYGYTF
CDR3nt: TGTGCCAGCAGCTTGTTTTCAGGGGGCTATGGCTACACCTTC

abundance: -
d_gene: -
v_gene: TRBV2
j_gene: TRBJ2-7
CDR3aa: CASSGGLSSSYEQYF
CDR3nt: TGTGCCAGCAGTGGCGGTTTATCGAGCTCCTACGAGCAGTACTTC

abundance: -
d_gene: -
v_gene: TRBV7-3
j_gene: TRBJ2-3
CDR3aa: CASSLLPSDTQYF
CDR3nt: TGTGCCAGCAGCTTACTTCCCTCAGATACGCAGTATTTT

abundance: -
d_gene: TRBD2
v_gene: TRBV19
j_gene: TRBJ2-7
CDR3aa: CASRNAGGPDEQYF
CDR3nt: TGTGCCAGTAGAAACGCGGGGGGGCCGGACGAGCAGTACTTC

abundance: -
d_gene: -
v_gene: TRBV5-6
j_gene: TRBJ2-1
CDR3aa: CASSLVYRSSYNEQFF
CDR3nt: TGTGCCAGCAGCTTGGTGTACAGAAGCTCCTACAATGAGCAGTTCTTC

abundance: -
d_gene: -
v_gene: TRBV7-2
j_gene: TRBJ2-1
CDR3aa: CASSLVGGTYNEQFF
CDR3nt: TGTGCCAGCAGCTTAGTAGGGGGGACCTACAATGAGCAGTTCTTC

abundance: -
d_gene: TRBD1
v_gene: TRBV2
j_gene: TRBJ1-4
CDR3aa: CASSGRTGATNEKLFF
CDR3nt: TGTGCCAGCAGTGGACGGACAGGCGCAACTAATGAAAAACTGTTTTTT

abundance: once
d_gene: -
v_gene: TRBV15
j_gene: TRBJ2-3
CDR3aa: CATSRMDIPTDTQYF
CDR3nt: TGTGCCACCAGCAGAATGGACATCCCCACAGATACGCAGTATTTT

abundance: -
d_gene: -
v_gene: TRBV19
j_gene: TRBJ2-7
CDR3aa: CASSWQTSQGSEQYF
CDR3nt: TGTGCCAGTAGTTGGCAGACATCACAGGGATCCGAGCAGTACTTC

abundance: -
d_gene: -
v_gene: TRBV7-3
j_gene: TRBJ2-7
CDR3aa: CASSPGIGGEQYF
CDR3nt: TGTGCCAGCAGCCCCGGGATTGGTGGAGAGCAGTACTTC

abundance: -
d_gene: -
v_gene: TRBV7-8
j_gene: TRBJ2-3
CDR3aa: CASSPPWGTSTDTQYF
CDR3nt: TGTGCCAGCAGCCCGCCTTGGGGGACTAGCACAGATACGCAGTATTTT

abundance: -
d_gene: -
v_gene: TRBV11-2
j_gene: TRBJ1-1
CDR3aa: CASSLAGGNTEAFF
CDR3nt: TGTGCCAGCAGCTTGGCCGGGGGAAACACTGAAGCTTTCTTT

abundance: -
d_gene: TRBD1
v_gene: TRBV4-1
j_gene: TRBJ1-5
CDR3aa: CASRATGPNQPQHF
CDR3nt: TGCGCCAGTAGGGCGACAGGGCCCAATCAGCCCCAGCATTTT

abundance: -
d_gene: -
v_gene: TRBV9
j_gene: TRBJ2-3
CDR3aa: CASSVGVDTSTDTQYF
CDR3nt: TGTGCCAGCAGCGTAGGGGTCGATACTAGCACAGATACGCAGTATTTT

abundance: few
d_gene: -
v_gene: TRBV6-5
j_gene: TRBJ1-1
CDR3aa: CASSYLQQGNTEAFF
CDR3nt: TGTGCCAGCAGTTACCTTCAACAGGGAAATACTGAAGCTTTCTTT

abundance: -
d_gene: TRBD1
v_gene: TRBV18
j_gene: TRBJ1-4
CDR3aa: CASSQVPGQGNEKLFF
CDR3nt: TGTGCCAGCTCACAAGTGCCGGGACAGGGTAACGAAAAACTGTTTTTT

abundance: -
d_gene: TRBD1
v_gene: TRBV9
j_gene: TRBJ2-5
CDR3aa: CASSADGTGKETQYF
CDR3nt: TGTGCCAGCAGCGCAGACGGGACAGGGAAAGAGACCCAGTACTTC